The TCR beta chain under discussion was sequenced for a study of CD8+CD57+ T cells in acquired aplastic anemia. Study-level points and caveats: Patients and controls were found to share 25 to 35 CD8+ CDR3 sequences.

V lost 7 bases and J 3 bases, leaving 19 bases between the germline ends. The germline V gene encodes CDR1 LNHDA and CDR2 SQIVND (reference sequence). The CDR3 spans 16 residues. Genomic DNA provided the template from which TCR beta VDJ and CDR3 profiles were obtained. From the reads, TCRdb called clonotypes with MiXCR, one entry per CDR3 protein. The repertoire includes approximately 190,000 distinct CDR3 sequences, roughly half of them detected once, and 9.7% sits in the top ten. This clonotype was seen at least ten times. The target antigen is unknown. Previously, flow cytometry had revealed CD8+CD57+ cell expansion in the patients chosen for sequencing. There was no therapy given to any patient before the blood sampling took place.

Sequencing used sorted CD4+, CD8+, or CD8+CD57+ T cells (not recorded which) from PBMCs. This receptor was identified in a human donor with aplastic anemia. This chain uses TRBV19 with TRBJ2-1; the D gene is possibly TRBD2 (7 bases). In DNA, the CDR3 is TGTGCCAGTATCCGAGTCTGGGAGGGGGGCTACAATGAGCAGTTCTTC. It translates to CASIRVWEGGYNEQFF.